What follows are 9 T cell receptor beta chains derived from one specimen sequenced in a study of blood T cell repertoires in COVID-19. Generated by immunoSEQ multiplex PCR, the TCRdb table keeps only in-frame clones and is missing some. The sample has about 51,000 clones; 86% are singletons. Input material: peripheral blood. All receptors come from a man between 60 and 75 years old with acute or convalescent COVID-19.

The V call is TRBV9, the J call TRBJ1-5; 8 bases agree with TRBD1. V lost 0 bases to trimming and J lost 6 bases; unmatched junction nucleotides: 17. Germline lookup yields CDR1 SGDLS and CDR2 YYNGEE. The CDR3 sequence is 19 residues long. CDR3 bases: TGTGCCAGCAGCGTAGCCGCTCAGACAGGGGAGGAGTCGGGTCAGCCCCAGCATTTT. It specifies CASSVAAQTGEESGQPQHF.

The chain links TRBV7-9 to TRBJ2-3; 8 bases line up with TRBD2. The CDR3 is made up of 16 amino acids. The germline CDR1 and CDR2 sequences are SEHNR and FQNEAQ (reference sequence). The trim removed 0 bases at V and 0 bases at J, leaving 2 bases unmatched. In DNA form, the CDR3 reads TGTGCCAGCAGCTTAGCACTAGCGGAGAGCACAGATACGCAGTATTTT. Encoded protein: CASSLALAESTDTQYF.

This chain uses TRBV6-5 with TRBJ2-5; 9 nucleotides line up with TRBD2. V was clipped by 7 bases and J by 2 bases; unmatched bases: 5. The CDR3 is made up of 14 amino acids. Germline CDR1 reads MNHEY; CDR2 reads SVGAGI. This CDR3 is CASTYAGGQETQYF. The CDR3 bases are TGTGCCAGCACCTACGCGGGGGGGCAAGAGACCCAGTACTTC.

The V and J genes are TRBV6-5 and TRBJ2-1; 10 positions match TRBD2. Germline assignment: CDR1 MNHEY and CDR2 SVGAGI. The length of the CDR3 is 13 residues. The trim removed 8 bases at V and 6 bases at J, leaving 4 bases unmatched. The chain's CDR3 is CASLSGGANEQFF. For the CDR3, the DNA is TGTGCCAGCTTAAGCGGGGGGGCCAATGAGCAGTTCTTC.

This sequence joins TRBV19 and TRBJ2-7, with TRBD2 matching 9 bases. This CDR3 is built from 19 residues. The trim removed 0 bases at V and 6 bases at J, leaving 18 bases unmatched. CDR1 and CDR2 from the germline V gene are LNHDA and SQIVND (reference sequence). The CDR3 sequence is CASSIEKWQAGGGSPEQYF. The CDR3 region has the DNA TGTGCCAGTAGTATAGAGAAATGGCAAGCGGGAGGAGGTAGCCCCGAGCAGTACTTC.

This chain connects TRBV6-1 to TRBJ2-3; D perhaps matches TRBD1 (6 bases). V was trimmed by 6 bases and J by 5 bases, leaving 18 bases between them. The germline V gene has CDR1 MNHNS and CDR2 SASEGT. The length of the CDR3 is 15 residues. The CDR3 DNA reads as TGTGCCAGCAGGGTACAGGGTGGTCGAGGAGATACGCAGTATTTT. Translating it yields CASRVQGGRGDTQYF.

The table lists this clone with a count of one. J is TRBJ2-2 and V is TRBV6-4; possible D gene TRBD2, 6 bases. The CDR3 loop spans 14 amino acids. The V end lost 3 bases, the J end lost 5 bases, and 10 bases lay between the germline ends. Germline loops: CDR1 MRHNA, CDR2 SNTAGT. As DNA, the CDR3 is TGTGCCAGCAGTGAGTCTAGCGATACCGGGGAGCTGTTTTTT. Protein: CASSESSDTGELFF.

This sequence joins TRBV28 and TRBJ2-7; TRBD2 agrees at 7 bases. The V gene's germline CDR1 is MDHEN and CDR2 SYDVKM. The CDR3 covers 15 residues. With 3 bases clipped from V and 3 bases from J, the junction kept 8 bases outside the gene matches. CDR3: CASSFMAGVLYEQYF. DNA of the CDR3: TGTGCCAGCAGTTTTATGGCGGGAGTTCTCTACGAGCAGTACTTC. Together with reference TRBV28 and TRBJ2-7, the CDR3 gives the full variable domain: DVKVTQSSRYLVKRTGEKVFLECVQDMDHENMFWYRQDPGLGLRLIYFSYDVKMKEKGDIPEGYSVSREKKERFSLILESASTNQTSMYLCASSFMAGVLYEQYFGPGTRLTVT.

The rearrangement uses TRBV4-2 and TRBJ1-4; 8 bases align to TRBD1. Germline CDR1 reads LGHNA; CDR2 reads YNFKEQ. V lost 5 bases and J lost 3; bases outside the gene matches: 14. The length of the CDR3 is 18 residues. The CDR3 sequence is CASSTRTGTFSANEKLFF. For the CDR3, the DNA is TGTGCCAGCAGCACCCGGACAGGGACATTCTCAGCTAATGAAAAACTGTTTTTT.